This T cell receptor beta chain originates from a study of blood T cell repertoires in COVID-19. Only in-frame clones appear in the TCRdb table, and some are missing; sequencing was by immunoSEQ multiplex PCR. The sample records about 59,000 clones, 65% to 80% being singletons. Germline loops: CDR1 SQVTM, CDR2 ANQGSEA. There are 11 residues in the CDR3. Deletions cut 4 bases from V and 10 bases from J, with 13 bases between. The sample consisted of peripheral blood. The gene calls are TRBV29-1 and TRBJ1-2, with D maybe TRBD1 (5 bases). The source is a human donor in a cohort sampled during active COVID-19. CDR3 in DNA: TGCAGCGTTGGCGACAGCCCCTTCTACACCTTC. Its protein product is CSVGDSPFYTF.